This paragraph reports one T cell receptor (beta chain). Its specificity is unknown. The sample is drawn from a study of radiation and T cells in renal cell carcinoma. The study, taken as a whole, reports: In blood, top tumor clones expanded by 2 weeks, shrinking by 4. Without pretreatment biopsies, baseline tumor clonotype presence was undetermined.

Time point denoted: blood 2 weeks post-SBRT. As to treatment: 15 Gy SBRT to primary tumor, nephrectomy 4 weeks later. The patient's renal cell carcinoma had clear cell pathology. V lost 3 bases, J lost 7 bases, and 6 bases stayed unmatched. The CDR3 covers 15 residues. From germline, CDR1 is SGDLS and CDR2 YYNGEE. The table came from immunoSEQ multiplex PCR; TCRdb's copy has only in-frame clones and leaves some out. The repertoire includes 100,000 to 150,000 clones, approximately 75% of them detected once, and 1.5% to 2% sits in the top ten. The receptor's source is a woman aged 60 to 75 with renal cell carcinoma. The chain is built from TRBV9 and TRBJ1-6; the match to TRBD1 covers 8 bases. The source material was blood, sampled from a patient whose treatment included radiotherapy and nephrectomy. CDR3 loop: CASSGGTGNNSPLHF. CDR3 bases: TGTGCCAGCAGCGGGGGGACAGGAAACAATTCACCCCTCCACTTT.